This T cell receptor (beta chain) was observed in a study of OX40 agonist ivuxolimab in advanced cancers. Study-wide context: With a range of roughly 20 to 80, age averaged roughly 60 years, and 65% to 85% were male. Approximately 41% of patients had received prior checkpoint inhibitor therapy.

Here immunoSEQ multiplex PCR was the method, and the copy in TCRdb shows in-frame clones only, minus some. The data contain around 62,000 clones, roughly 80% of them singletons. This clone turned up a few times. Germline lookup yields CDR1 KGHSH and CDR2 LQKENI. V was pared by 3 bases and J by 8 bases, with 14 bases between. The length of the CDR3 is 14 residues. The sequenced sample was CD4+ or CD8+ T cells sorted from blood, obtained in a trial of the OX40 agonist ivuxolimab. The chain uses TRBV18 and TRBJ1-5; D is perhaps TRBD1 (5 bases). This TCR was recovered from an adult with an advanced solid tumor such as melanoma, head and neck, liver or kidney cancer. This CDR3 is CASSPGLQVEPQHF. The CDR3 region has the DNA TGTGCCAGCTCACCCGGGCTACAGGTTGAGCCCCAGCATTTT.